A single sample is the source of the 8 T cell receptor beta chains below, sequenced in a study of T cell responses to AZD1222 COVID-19 vaccine. This table comes from immunoSEQ multiplex PCR, and its TCRdb copy is limited to in-frame clones, with some not included. The sample records 80,000 or so clones, 90% being singletons. The starting material was peripheral blood, obtained 28 days after the second AZD1222 dose. The receptors derive from an adult who received the AZD1222 COVID-19 vaccine.

This rearrangement joins TRBV29-1 to TRBJ1-1; 7 bases are shared with TRBD1. Losses at the gene ends were 7 bases for V and 4 bases for J; bases not matched to a gene: 6. The CDR3 runs 12 residues. CDR1 is SQVTM and CDR2 is ANQGSEA in the germline V gene. The chain's CDR3 is CSGATGSTEAFF. Here the CDR3 DNA reads TGCAGCGGAGCGACAGGGAGCACTGAAGCTTTCTTT.

The chain employs TRBV19 and TRBJ2-7; no clear D. The CDR3 runs to 15 residues. V dropped 3 bases and J dropped 2 bases, with 14 bases sitting between them. Per the germline V gene, CDR1 is LNHDA and CDR2 is SQIVND (reference sequence). CDR3 loop: CASSIEPRHPYEQYF. In DNA form, the CDR3 reads TGTGCCAGTAGTATTGAACCGAGACACCCCTACGAGCAGTACTTC.

The rearrangement joins TRBV2 to TRBJ2-5, with no clear D. Germline V gene lookup returns CDR1 SNHLY and CDR2 FYNNEI. This CDR3 contains 13 residues. Trimming left V 3 bases short and J 2 bases short, with 7 bases between. Written as DNA, the CDR3 is TGTGCCAGCAGTGACCTCCTGCAAGAGACCCAGTACTTC. Translating it yields CASSDLLQETQYF.

The chain combines TRBV19 with TRBJ1-1; no reliable D call. The germline gives CDR1 LNHDA, CDR2 SQIVND (reference sequence). V was cut by 0 bases and J by 8 bases, with 4 bases left in between. The CDR3 has 11 residues. CDR3 coding DNA: TGTGCCAGTAGTATAGAGGGAGAAGCTTTCTTT. It translates to CASSIEGEAFF. The full variable domain, rest sourced from reference TRBV19 and TRBJ1-1, is DGGITQSPKYLFRKEGQNVTLSCEQNLNHDAMYWYRQDPGQGLRLIYYSQIVNDFQKGDIAEGYSVSREKKESFPLTVTSAQKNPTAFYLCASSIEGEAFFGQGTRLTVV.

The gene calls are TRBV21-1 and TRBJ1-2. TRBV21-1 is a known pseudogene. This CDR3 region has 18 residues. This chain's CDR3 is CASNSYDGREILPYGYTF. Here the CDR3 DNA reads TGTGCCAGCAATTCGTACGACGGTAGGGAAATCCTTCCCTATGGCTACACCTTC.

V usage is TRBV7-2 and J usage is TRBJ2-1; D is possibly TRBD1 or TRBD2 (5 bases each). This CDR3 is 12 amino acids long. In germline, CDR1 is SGHTA, CDR2 FQGNSA. The germline V and J ends were trimmed by 4 bases and 13 bases, with 14 bases remaining between them. This CDR3 is CASSWDQGRQFF. For the CDR3, the DNA is TGTGCCAGCAGCTGGGATCAGGGACGTCAGTTCTTC.

The V and J genes are TRBV5-8 and TRBJ1-3; D remains unclear. V was clipped by 2 bases and J by 0 bases, with 12 bases between them. Germline V gene data show CDR1 as SGHTS and CDR2 as YDEGEE. CDR3 size: 16 residues. The CDR3, as DNA: TGTGCCAGCAGCTTCGTTGGCGGCAACTCTGGAAACACCATATATTTT. Translated, it gives CASSFVGGNSGNTIYF. Combining the CDR3 with reference TRBV5-8 and TRBJ1-3 gives the whole variable domain EAGVTQSPTHLIKTRGQQATLRCSPISGHTSVYWYQQALGLGLQFLLWYDEGEERNRGNFPPRFSGRQFPNYSSELNVNALELEDSALYLCASSFVGGNSGNTIYFGEGSWLTVV.

The chain employs TRBV7-2 and TRBJ1-2; TRBD1 might be the D (6 bases). V shed 5 bases and J shed 4 bases, with 14 bases lying between them. The CDR3 loop spans 14 amino acids. Germline V gene data show CDR1 as SGHTA and CDR2 as FQGNSA. This chain's CDR3 is CASSRSGQLYGYTF. CDR3 nucleotide sequence: TGTGCCAGCAGCAGATCCGGACAGCTCTATGGCTACACCTTC. Full variable domain (remainder filled in from reference TRBV7-2 and TRBJ1-2): GAGVSQSPSNKVTEKGKDVELRCDPISGHTALYWYRQSLGQGLEFLIYFQGNSAPDKSGLPSDRFSAERTGGSVSTLTIQRTQQEDSAVYLCASSRSGQLYGYTFGSGTRLTVV.